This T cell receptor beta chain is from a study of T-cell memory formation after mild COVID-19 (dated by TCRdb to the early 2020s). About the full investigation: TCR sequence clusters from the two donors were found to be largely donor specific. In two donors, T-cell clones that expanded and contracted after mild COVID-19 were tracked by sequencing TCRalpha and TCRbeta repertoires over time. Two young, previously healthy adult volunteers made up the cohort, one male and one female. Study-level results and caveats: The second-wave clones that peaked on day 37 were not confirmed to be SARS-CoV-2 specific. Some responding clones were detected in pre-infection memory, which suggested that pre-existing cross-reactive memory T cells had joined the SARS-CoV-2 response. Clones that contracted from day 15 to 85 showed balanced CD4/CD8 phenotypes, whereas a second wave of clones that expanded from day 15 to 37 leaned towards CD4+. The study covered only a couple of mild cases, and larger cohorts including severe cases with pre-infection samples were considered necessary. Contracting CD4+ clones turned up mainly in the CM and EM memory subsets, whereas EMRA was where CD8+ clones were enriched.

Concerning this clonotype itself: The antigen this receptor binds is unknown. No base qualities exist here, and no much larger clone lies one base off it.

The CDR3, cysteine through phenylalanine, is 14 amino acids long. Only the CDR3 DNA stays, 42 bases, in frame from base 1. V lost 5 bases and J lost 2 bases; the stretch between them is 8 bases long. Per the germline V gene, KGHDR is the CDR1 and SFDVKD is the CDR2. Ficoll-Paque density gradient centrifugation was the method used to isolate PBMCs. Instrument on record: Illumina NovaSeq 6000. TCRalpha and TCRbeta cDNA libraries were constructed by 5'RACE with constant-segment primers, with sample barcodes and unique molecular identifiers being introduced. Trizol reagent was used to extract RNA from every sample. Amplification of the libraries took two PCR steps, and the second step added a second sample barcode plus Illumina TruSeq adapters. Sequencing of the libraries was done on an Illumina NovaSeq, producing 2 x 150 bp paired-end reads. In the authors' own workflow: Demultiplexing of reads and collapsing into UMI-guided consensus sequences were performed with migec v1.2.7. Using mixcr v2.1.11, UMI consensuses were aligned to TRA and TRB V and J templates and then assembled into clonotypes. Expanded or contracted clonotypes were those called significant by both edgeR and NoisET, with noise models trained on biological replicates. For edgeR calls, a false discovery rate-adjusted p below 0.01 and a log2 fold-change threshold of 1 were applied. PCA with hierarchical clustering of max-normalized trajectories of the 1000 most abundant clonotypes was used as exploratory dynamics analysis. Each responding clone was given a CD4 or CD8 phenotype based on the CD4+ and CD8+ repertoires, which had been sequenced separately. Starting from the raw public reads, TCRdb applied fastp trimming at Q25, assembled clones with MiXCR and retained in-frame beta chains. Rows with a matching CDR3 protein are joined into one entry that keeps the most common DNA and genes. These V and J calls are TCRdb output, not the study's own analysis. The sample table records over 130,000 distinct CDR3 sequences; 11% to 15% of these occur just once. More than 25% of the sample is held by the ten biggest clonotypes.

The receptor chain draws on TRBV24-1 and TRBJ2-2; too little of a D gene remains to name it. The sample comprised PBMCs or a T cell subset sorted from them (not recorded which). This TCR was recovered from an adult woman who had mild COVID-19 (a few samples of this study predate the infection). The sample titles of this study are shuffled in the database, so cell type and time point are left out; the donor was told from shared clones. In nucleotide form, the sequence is TGTGCCACCAGTGTTGCAGACAACACCGGGGAGCTGTTTTTT. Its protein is CATSVADNTGELFF.